Each of the 19 T cell receptor beta chains below was sequenced from the same sample in a study of cytomegalovirus exposure and HLA in healthy donors. In the PCR, 60 Vbeta and 13 Jbeta primers were used. The repertoire was sequenced with immunoSEQ multiplex PCR; TCRdb's copy has only in-frame clones and lacks some. The repertoire holds roughly 290,000 clones, with 70% to 90% as singletons. Sequencing was performed on PBMCs. These receptors originate from a woman aged 18-29 years in good health and CMV-seronegative.

The genes are TRBV9 and TRBJ1-4, with 7 bases identical to TRBD1. J lost 0 bases, V lost 3 bases, and 2 bases had no gene match. CDR1 is SGDLS and CDR2 is YYNGEE in the germline V gene. This CDR3 is built from 15 residues. CDR3 bases: TGTGCCAGCAGCGCCACAGGGGCAACTAATGAAAAACTGTTTTTT. Its protein is CASSATGATNEKLFF.

The chain joins TRBV27 to TRBJ1-2; weak D call: TRBD1 (6 bases). V shed 5 bases and J shed 2 bases, with 12 bases lying between them. Germline CDR1 is MNHEY and CDR2 is SMNVEV (reference sequence). The CDR3 is 14 amino acids. CDR3 region: CASSINRVNYGYTF. The CDR3 coding sequence is TGTGCCAGCAGTATTAACAGGGTCAACTATGGCTACACCTTC.

The chain is built from TRBV5-6 and TRBJ2-3; 7 bases agree with TRBD2. Germline-derived CDR1 and CDR2 are SGHDT and YYEEEE. The CDR3 covers 12 residues. V shed 7 bases and J 5 bases; nucleotides not matched to a gene: 4. CDR3 in DNA: TGTGCCAGCCACTGGGGGGGAGATACGCAGTATTTT. It codes for CASHWGGDTQYF.

The rearrangement links TRBV10-3 to TRBJ2-2, with D possibly TRBD1 on 7 matching bases. This CDR3 has 14 residues. Trimming left V 7 bases short and J 3 bases short, with 12 bases between. Germline V gene sequence: CDR1 ENHRY, CDR2 SYGVKD. The CDR3 DNA reads TGTGCCATCAAAGGGGGGACAGACACCGGGGAGCTGTTTTTT. Translated, it gives CAIKGGTDTGELFF.

Concerning this clone itself: Distinct nucleotide sequences in the sample also encode this CDR3. This chain joins TRBV2 and TRBJ1-6; D is ambiguous. Germline assignment: CDR1 SNHLY and CDR2 FYNNEI. The CDR3 has 13 residues. V gave up 7 bases and J gave up 4 bases, with 8 bases separating them. In DNA form, the CDR3 reads TGTGCCAGCATGTTCGGGTATAATTCACCCCTCCACTTT. It codes for CASMFGYNSPLHF.

This chain links TRBV6-5 with TRBJ2-3; TRBD2 aligns across 9 bases. The CDR3 is made up of 14 amino acids. V shed 6 bases, J shed 1 base, and the junction held 2 bases outside the gene matches. From germline, CDR1 is MNHEY and CDR2 SVGAGI. For the CDR3, the DNA is TGTGCCAGCAGCGTAGCGGGGGGCACAGATACGCAGTATTTT. Protein product: CASSVAGGTDTQYF.

The chain is built from TRBV7-3 and TRBJ2-7; 7 bases match TRBD1. J lost 4 bases, V lost 2 bases, and 2 bases had no gene match. The germline gives CDR1 SGHTA, CDR2 FQGTGA. The CDR3 has 13 amino acids. Here the CDR3 reads CASSLGTEYEQYF. As DNA, the CDR3 is TGTGCCAGCAGCTTAGGGACAGAATACGAGCAGTACTTC.

The chain joins TRBV5-1 to TRBJ1-1, with D perhaps matching TRBD1 (6 bases). Trimming took 0 bases from V and 0 from J, leaving 9 bases between them. The CDR3 sequence is 15 residues long. From germline, CDR1 is SGHRS and CDR2 YFSETQ. The CDR3 protein is CASSLATGLNTEAFF. The CDR3 nucleotides are TGCGCCAGCAGCTTGGCTACAGGGCTGAACACTGAAGCTTTCTTT. Using reference TRBV5-1 and TRBJ1-1 for the parts outside the CDR3, the full variable domain is KAGVTQTPRYLIKTRGQQVTLSCSPISGHRSVSWYQQTPGQGLQFLFEYFSETQRNKGNFPGRFSGRQFSNSRSEMNVSTLELGDSALYLCASSLATGLNTEAFFGQGTRLTVV.

The chain couples TRBV19 to TRBJ2-5; D perhaps matches TRBD2 (6 bases). There are 15 residues in the CDR3. Germline loops: CDR1 LNHDA, CDR2 SQIVND (reference sequence). Trimming took 0 bases from V and 0 from J, leaving 8 bases between them. CDR3 nucleotides: TGTGCCAGTAGTATAGATGGGGGGTACCAAGAGACCCAGTACTTC. This sequence encodes CASSIDGGYQETQYF.

V is TRBV19 and J is TRBJ2-1, with D tentatively TRBD1 (5 bases). CDR1 and CDR2 from the germline V gene are LNHDA and SQIVND (reference sequence). The CDR3 covers 15 residues. V dropped 2 bases and J dropped 2 bases, with 10 bases sitting between them. Here the CDR3 DNA reads TGTGCCAGTAGTATATCGACAGAACCCTACAATGAGCAGTTCTTC. It specifies CASSISTEPYNEQFF.

The chain carries TRBV25-1 and TRBJ2-1, with 7 bases fitting TRBD2. The J segment lost 6 bases and the V segment lost 7 bases, leaving 6 bases of the junction unmatched. This CDR3 is built from 13 residues. CDR1 and CDR2 from the germline V gene are MGHDK and SYGVNS. CDR3 bases: TGTGCCAGCATACGTCCGGGGGGCAATGAGCAGTTCTTC. Its translation: CASIRPGGNEQFF. Looking up the rest from reference TRBV25-1 and TRBJ2-1 gives the full variable domain: EADIYQTPRYLVIGTGKKITLECSQTMGHDKMYWYQQDPGMELHLIHYSYGVNSTEKGDLSSESTVSRIRTEHFPLTLESARPSHTSQYLCASIRPGGNEQFFGPGTRLTVL.

The rearrangement joins TRBV6-5 to TRBJ1-1; D possibly corresponds to TRBD1 (6 bases). CDR1 and CDR2 (germline): MNHEY, SVGAGI. The length of the CDR3 is 15 residues. Trimming shortened V by 1 base and J by 1 base, and 10 bases separated the two germline ends. As DNA, the CDR3 is TGTGCCAGCAGTTACTATGGGGGCCCGAACACTGAAGCTTTCTTT. Its translation is CASSYYGGPNTEAFF.

This chain joins TRBV2 and TRBJ2-1, with 15 bases lining up with TRBD2. The length of the CDR3 is 18 residues. V was clipped by 4 bases and J by 0 bases; unmatched bases: 4. CDR1 is SNHLY and CDR2 is FYNNEI in the germline V gene. CDR3 in amino acids: CASSGPGLAGGSYNEQFF. CDR3 nucleotide sequence: TGTGCCAGCAGTGGGCCGGGACTAGCGGGGGGCTCCTACAATGAGCAGTTCTTC.

This chain uses TRBV4-1 with TRBJ2-1, with 7 bases identical to TRBD2. The germline V gene encodes CDR1 MGHRA and CDR2 YSYEKL. There are 16 residues in the CDR3. V trimming: 4 bases; J trimming: 4 bases; junction bases outside the gene matches: 10. Here the CDR3 reads CASSRPPPGGYNEQFF. In DNA form, the CDR3 reads TGCGCCAGCAGCCGCCCACCCCCGGGGGGTTACAATGAGCAGTTCTTC.

This clone was seen a few times. The CDR3: CAGGEELNTEAFF. In DNA, the CDR3 is TGTGCCGGGGGCGAGGAACTGAACACTGAAGCTTTCTTT. The rearrangement uses TRBV11-2 and TRBJ1-1; weak D call: TRBD1 (6 bases). This CDR3 region has 13 residues. From germline, CDR1 is SGHAT and CDR2 FQNNGV. V lost 11 bases and J lost 0, with 13 bases in between.

In this sample, this clone turned up a few times. The chain employs TRBV6-6 and TRBJ1-5, with unresolved D. Trimming removed 5 bases from V and 0 bases from J, with 11 bases in between. This CDR3 has 15 amino acids. Germline V gene lookup returns CDR1 MNHNY and CDR2 SVGAGI (reference sequence). DNA for the CDR3: TGTGCCAGCAGTCCTTCGGGGATTAGCAATCAGCCCCAGCATTTT. Translated: CASSPSGISNQPQHF.

This clone was recorded only once. The chain employs TRBV4-2 and TRBJ1-4; D is unresolved. CDR1 LGHNA and CDR2 YNFKEQ come from the germline V gene. The CDR3 loop spans 16 amino acids. The V end was cut by 1 base, the J end by 5 bases, with 14 bases between. Written as DNA, the CDR3 is TGTGCCAGCAGCCAAGTTGGCGTAGAGGAAAATGAAAAACTGTTTTTT. The encoded protein is CASSQVGVEENEKLFF.

The chain is built from TRBV12-5 and TRBJ1-6, with 11 nucleotides matching TRBD1. This CDR3 region has 16 residues. With 6 bases clipped from V and 10 bases from J, the junction kept 11 bases outside the gene matches. Germline V lookup: CDR1 LGHNT, CDR2 FRNRAP. CDR3 residues: CASGHSGTGGGSPLHF. The CDR3 DNA reads TGTGCTAGTGGCCACTCCGGGACAGGGGGTGGCTCACCCCTCCACTTT.

The chain links TRBV5-1 to TRBJ1-1, with D perhaps TRBD1 (6 bases). V was trimmed by 0 bases and J by 5 bases, leaving 11 bases between them. Per the germline V gene, CDR1 is SGHRS and CDR2 is YFSETQ. CDR3 length equals 14 residues. DNA of the CDR3: TGCGCCAGCAGCTTGGCAGGGGATCGGACTGAAGCTTTCTTT. As protein: CASSLAGDRTEAFF.